The 2 T cell receptor beta chains below all came from one sample that was sequenced in a study of T-cell memory formation after mild COVID-19. TCRdb re-derived calls from the 5' RACE reads in MiXCR, one entry per CDR3 protein. The sample lists roughly 250,000 distinct CDR3 sequences; roughly 15% were seen once. What was sequenced was PBMCs or a T cell subset sorted from them (not recorded which). The receptors were gathered from a man aged 18 to 35 who had mild COVID-19 (a few samples of this study predate the infection). Cell type and time point are not known.

This clonotype was found a few times. The rearrangement joins TRBV5-1 to TRBJ2-3; tentatively, D is TRBD1 (6 bases). V was pared by 2 bases and J by 4 bases, with 11 bases between. The CDR3 has 14 amino acids. Germline V CDR1 and CDR2: SGHRS, YFSETQ. The CDR3 nucleotides are TGCGCCAGCAGCTTACAGGGAGCACCAGATACGCAGTATTTT. Its protein product is CASSLQGAPDTQYF.

The J gene is TRBJ2-1, the V gene TRBV20-1; D not resolved. Germline CDR1 is DFQATT and CDR2 is SNEGSKA (reference sequence). V lost 5 bases to trimming and J lost 7 bases, with 15 bases between them. This CDR3 has 13 amino acids. CDR3 loop: CSAYRRLQNEQFF. As DNA, the CDR3 is TGCAGTGCTTATAGGCGACTTCAGAATGAGCAGTTCTTC.